This is a list of T cell receptor beta chains from one sample in a study of T-cell memory formation after mild COVID-19. MiXCR, applied by TCRdb to the 5' RACE reads, yields one record per CDR3 protein. Of 350,000 to 500,000 distinct CDR3 sequences in the sample, 20% were seen once. Sequenced input: PBMCs or a T cell subset sorted from them (not recorded which). These receptors all stem from an adult woman who had mild COVID-19 (a few samples of this study predate the infection). Cell type and time point are not known. Each CDR3 is given with its conserved first and last residue. D genes are given only for firm matches. Clone size is not always given. Where it is, it says once, few, many or a class for expanded clones.

D: -; size: few; length: 17; J: TRBJ2-1; V: TRBV25-1; DNA: TGTGCCAGCAGTGAATGGAGAGGAAGGGACGTCCTAGATGAGCAGTTCTTC; CDR3: CASSEWRGRDVLDEQFF
D: -; size: -; length: 14; J: TRBJ1-1; V: TRBV20-1; DNA: TGCAGTGCTAGACCCCAGGGACGGGTCACTGAAGCTTTCTTT; CDR3: CSARPQGRVTEAFF
D: TRBD2; size: -; length: 16; J: TRBJ2-7; V: TRBV10-2; DNA: TGCGCCAGCAGCCAAGGACTAGCGGGGCGTACCTACGAGCAGTACTTC; CDR3: CASSQGLAGRTYEQYF
D: -; size: once; length: 13; J: TRBJ1-1; V: TRBV15; DNA: TGTGCCACCAGCAGAGAGACAGACACTGAAGCTTTCTTT; CDR3: CATSRETDTEAFF
D: -; size: -; length: 17; J: TRBJ2-7; V: TRBV21-1; DNA: TGTGCCAGCAGCAAAATTTGGACTAGCGGGAGGTCTTACGAGCAGTACTTC; CDR3: CASSKIWTSGRSYEQYF
D: TRBD2; size: few; length: 16; J: TRBJ2-3; V: TRBV4-2; DNA: TGTGCCAGCAGCCAAGCTAGCGGGGTTAGCACAGATACGCAGTATTTT; CDR3: CASSQASGVSTDTQYF
D: -; size: few; length: 20; J: TRBJ2-5; V: TRBV5-5; DNA: TGTGCCAGCAGCTTGGTCTGGACCACTGGGCCGGACAAGGGTCGGTGGACCCAGTACTTC; CDR3: CASSLVWTTGPDKGRWTQYF
D: -; size: -; length: 17; J: TRBJ2-1; V: TRBV4-3; DNA: TGCGCCAGCAGCCAAAATAAGGGTTCCCTTTCATACAATGAGCAGTTCTTC; CDR3: CASSQNKGSLSYNEQFF
D: -; size: -; length: 16; J: TRBJ2-7; V: TRBV25-1; DNA: TGTGCCAGCAGTGATATCGGCAGGGGGGTATCCTACGAGCAGTACTTC; CDR3: CASSDIGRGVSYEQYF
D: TRBD2; size: few; length: 15; J: TRBJ2-7; V: TRBV20-1; DNA: TGCAGTGCTAGAGATTGGCGGGAGGAAACCTACGAGCAGTACTTC; CDR3: CSARDWREETYEQYF
D: -; size: -; length: 13; J: TRBJ2-2; V: TRBV27; DNA: TGTGCCAGCAGTTTTGGGGTGACCGGGGAGCTGTTTTTT; CDR3: CASSFGVTGELFF
D: -; size: -; length: 13; J: TRBJ2-5; V: TRBV18; DNA: TGTGCCAGCTCACCGGGGGGACTAGAGACCCAGTACTTC; CDR3: CASSPGGLETQYF
D: TRBD1; size: -; length: 17; J: TRBJ2-5; V: TRBV23-1; DNA: TGCGCCTTCAAAAAGTCCCCGGGACAGACCGTCCAAGAGACCCAGTACTTC; CDR3: CAFKKSPGQTVQETQYF
D: TRBD2; size: -; length: 19; J: TRBJ2-1; V: TRBV15; DNA: TGTGCCACCAGCCTTACGCGGGCTAGCGGGAGCCTCACCTACAATGAGCAGTTCTTC; CDR3: CATSLTRASGSLTYNEQFF
D: -; size: few; length: 16; J: TRBJ2-4; V: TRBV6-5; DNA: TGTGCCAGCAGGTCAAACAGGGTCCTAGCCAAAAACATTCAGTACTTC; CDR3: CASRSNRVLAKNIQYF
D: -; size: -; length: 15; J: TRBJ1-5; V: TRBV12-3/TRBV12-4; DNA: TGTGCCAGCAGCCCAAACCGATCAGGCAATCAGCCCCAGCATTTT; CDR3: CASSPNRSGNQPQHF
D: TRBD2; size: -; length: 14; J: TRBJ2-7; V: TRBV4-1; DNA: TGCGCCAGCAGCCAAGGGGGGACTAGGAACGAGCAGTACTTC; CDR3: CASSQGGTRNEQYF
D: TRBD2; size: -; length: 16; J: TRBJ2-1; V: TRBV7-8; DNA: TGTGCCAGCAGCCTAACCGGGACTAGGGGGGCCAATGAGCAGTTCTTC; CDR3: CASSLTGTRGANEQFF
D: TRBD1; size: -; length: 14; J: TRBJ2-5; V: TRBV5-1; DNA: TGCGCCAGCAGCTCCGGGACAGGGAGCGAGACCCAGTACTTC; CDR3: CASSSGTGSETQYF
D: -; size: -; length: 15; J: TRBJ1-4; V: TRBV4-1; DNA: TGCGCCAGCAGACCAAGAAGACAGAATAATGAAAAACTGTTTTTT; CDR3: CASRPRRQNNEKLFF
D: TRBD2; size: few; length: 15; J: TRBJ2-7; V: TRBV11-2; DNA: TGTGCCAGCAGCTTAGTAAGCGGGGGGCTGGACGAGCAGTACTTC; CDR3: CASSLVSGGLDEQYF
D: -; size: few; length: 11; J: TRBJ2-7; V: TRBV30; DNA: TGTGCCTGGGGACTGACCTACGAGCAGTACTTC; CDR3: CAWGLTYEQYF
D: -; size: few; length: 15; J: TRBJ2-7; V: TRBV18; DNA: TGTGCCAGCTCACAACAGGGCCATTTATTGGCCGAGCAGTACTTC; CDR3: CASSQQGHLLAEQYF
D: TRBD1; size: few; length: 15; J: TRBJ2-7; V: TRBV14; DNA: TGTGCCAGCAGCCTCCGACAGGGGGTGGCCAACGAGCAGTACTTC; CDR3: CASSLRQGVANEQYF
D: -; size: -; length: 15; J: TRBJ2-1; V: TRBV7-2; DNA: TGTGCCAGCAGCTTAGCGGGGGGGCCATTCAATGAGCAGTTCTTC; CDR3: CASSLAGGPFNEQFF
D: -; size: few; length: 16; J: TRBJ2-7; V: TRBV5-6; DNA: TGTGCCAGCAGCTTGGGCTACTCCGGGACTCCCTACGAGCAGTACTTC; CDR3: CASSLGYSGTPYEQYF
D: TRBD1; size: -; length: 14; J: TRBJ2-5; V: TRBV19; DNA: TGTGCCAGTAGTATAACAGGGGGAGGAGAGACCCAGTACTTC; CDR3: CASSITGGGETQYF
D: -; size: few; length: 13; J: TRBJ2-3; V: TRBV5-1; DNA: TGCGCCAGCAGCTTCTGGGGGCGGGATACGCAGTATTTT; CDR3: CASSFWGRDTQYF
D: TRBD1; size: -; length: 16; J: TRBJ1-1; V: TRBV4-1; DNA: TGCGCCAGCAGCCAAGATAAGACCGGGACAGGGGGTGAAGCTTTCTTT; CDR3: CASSQDKTGTGGEAFF
D: TRBD2; size: -; length: 17; J: TRBJ2-1; V: TRBV5-8; DNA: TGTGCCAGCAGTTCGACTAGCGGGAGCCCGTCCTACAATGAGCAGTTCTTC; CDR3: CASSSTSGSPSYNEQFF
D: -; size: -; length: 14; J: TRBJ2-2; V: TRBV6-1; DNA: TGTGCCAGCAGACGACTAGACGGCACCGGGGAGCTGTTTTTT; CDR3: CASRRLDGTGELFF
D: TRBD2; size: -; length: 17; J: TRBJ2-7; V: TRBV5-1; DNA: TGCGCCAGCAGCCCCCTCGGGACTAGCGGGAGAAACTACGAGCAGTACTTC; CDR3: CASSPLGTSGRNYEQYF
D: -; size: few; length: 15; J: TRBJ2-2; V: TRBV4-1; DNA: TGCGCCAGCAGCCAAGATTGGACCGAAGCCGGGGAGCTGTTTTTT; CDR3: CASSQDWTEAGELFF
D: TRBD1; size: few; length: 16; J: TRBJ1-5; V: TRBV27; DNA: TGTGCCAGCAGTTTATCGACAGGGGGCGCGGGTCAGCCCCAGCATTTT; CDR3: CASSLSTGGAGQPQHF
D: TRBD2; size: -; length: 15; J: TRBJ2-1; V: TRBV7-9; DNA: TGTGCCAGCAGCTTAGATAGCGGGAGGACCAATGAGCAGTTCTTC; CDR3: CASSLDSGRTNEQFF
D: TRBD1; size: -; length: 16; J: TRBJ1-1; V: TRBV5-1; DNA: TGCGCCAGCAGCTTAGTTGGACAGGGCATGAACACTGAAGCTTTCTTT; CDR3: CASSLVGQGMNTEAFF
D: -; size: few; length: 14; J: TRBJ2-7; V: TRBV5-1; DNA: TGCGCCAGTGCCAGATGGGAGACAGGCTACGAGCAGTACTTC; CDR3: CASARWETGYEQYF
D: -; size: few; length: 11; J: TRBJ2-7; V: TRBV6-6; DNA: TGTGCCAGCAGTACCGGTCTCGAGCAGTACTTC; CDR3: CASSTGLEQYF
D: -; size: -; length: 14; J: TRBJ2-7; V: TRBV20-1; DNA: TGCAGTGCTTATGCCTTTGGGGGTGGCTACGAGCAGTACTTC; CDR3: CSAYAFGGGYEQYF
D: -; size: few; length: 15; J: TRBJ1-2; V: TRBV5-1; DNA: TGCGCCAGCAGCCCCCGATGGGCACCGAGCTATGGCTACACCTTC; CDR3: CASSPRWAPSYGYTF
D: -; size: few; length: 15; J: TRBJ2-5; V: TRBV14; DNA: TGTGCCAGCAGCCAAGATGTCTGGAGGCAAGAGACCCAGTACTTC; CDR3: CASSQDVWRQETQYF
D: TRBD2; size: -; length: 17; J: TRBJ2-1; V: TRBV7-3; DNA: TGTGCCAGCAGCTTAGGATCAGCGGGGGGGTACTACAATGAGCAGTTCTTC; CDR3: CASSLGSAGGYYNEQFF
D: -; size: -; length: 12; J: TRBJ2-1; V: TRBV10-3; DNA: TGTGCCATCAGTGAGTCTTACAATGAGCAGTTCTTC; CDR3: CAISESYNEQFF
D: -; size: -; length: 14; J: TRBJ2-5; V: TRBV6-2/TRBV6-3; DNA: TGTGCCAGCAGTTACGGCAGGGTCCAAGAGACCCAGTACTTC; CDR3: CASSYGRVQETQYF
D: TRBD1; size: -; length: 16; J: TRBJ1-3; V: TRBV4-2; DNA: TGTGCCAGCAGCCTCCCGGGACAGGGAGGTGGAAACACCATATATTTT; CDR3: CASSLPGQGGGNTIYF
D: -; size: few; length: 16; J: TRBJ2-3; V: TRBV4-3; DNA: TGCGCCAGCAGCCAAGATGGGCACGAGGGGACAGATACGCAGTATTTT; CDR3: CASSQDGHEGTDTQYF
D: -; size: -; length: 13; J: TRBJ2-1; V: TRBV7-9; DNA: TGTGCCAGCAGCTTATACGGAATCAATGAGCAGTTCTTC; CDR3: CASSLYGINEQFF
D: -; size: -; length: 15; J: TRBJ2-3; V: TRBV7-3; DNA: TGTGCCAGCAGCCAAGCGGAGGGCGGCACAGATACGCAGTATTTT; CDR3: CASSQAEGGTDTQYF
D: TRBD1; size: -; length: 16; J: TRBJ2-3; V: TRBV9; DNA: TGTGCCAGCACTCGTAGGGGACAGGGCGCGGAAGATACGCAGTATTTT; CDR3: CASTRRGQGAEDTQYF
D: -; size: few; length: 13; J: TRBJ2-5; V: TRBV7-9; DNA: TGTGCCAGCAGCCCTAGTTCTCAAGAGACCCAGTACTTC; CDR3: CASSPSSQETQYF
D: -; size: few; length: 14; J: TRBJ1-1; V: TRBV27; DNA: TGTGCCAGCAGTTGGACACGTAAGGCCACTGAAGCTTTCTTT; CDR3: CASSWTRKATEAFF
D: -; size: -; length: 12; J: TRBJ1-2; V: TRBV10-3; DNA: TGTGCCATCAGTGGTCAGGGCTATGGCTACACCTTC; CDR3: CAISGQGYGYTF
D: TRBD2; size: few; length: 16; J: TRBJ2-2; V: TRBV12-3/TRBV12-4; DNA: TGTGCCAGCAGTTTTGCGGGAGCCTCGGTCACCGGGGAGCTGTTTTTT; CDR3: CASSFAGASVTGELFF
D: -; size: -; length: 14; J: TRBJ1-1; V: TRBV29-1; DNA: TGCAGCGTTGAGTGGCTGATTCCCAACACTGAAGCTTTCTTT; CDR3: CSVEWLIPNTEAFF
D: -; size: -; length: 13; J: TRBJ2-7; V: TRBV10-3; DNA: TGTGCCATCAGTGAGTCTAAGGTAATCGAGCAGTACTTC; CDR3: CAISESKVIEQYF
D: -; size: -; length: 17; J: TRBJ1-4; V: TRBV6-6; DNA: TGTGCCAGCAGTTACTCGAGTAGGGGGGTAACTAATGAAAAACTGTTTTTT; CDR3: CASSYSSRGVTNEKLFF
D: TRBD1; size: few; length: 13; J: TRBJ2-5; V: TRBV7-2; DNA: TGTGCCAGCAGCCAGGGACAGGAGGAGACCCAGTACTTC; CDR3: CASSQGQEETQYF
D: -; size: -; length: 13; J: TRBJ2-5; V: TRBV14; DNA: TGTGCCGGCAGCCAGAGGGTCCGAGAGACCCAGTACTTC; CDR3: CAGSQRVRETQYF
D: TRBD1; size: -; length: 15; J: TRBJ2-7; V: TRBV12-3/TRBV12-4; DNA: TGTGCCAGCAGTTTAGGTGGGTCAGGGGGCTACGAGCAGTACTTC; CDR3: CASSLGGSGGYEQYF
D: -; size: -; length: 13; J: TRBJ1-5; V: TRBV30; DNA: TGTGCCTGGAGTCCACGAGGAGATCAGCCCCAGCATTTT; CDR3: CAWSPRGDQPQHF